The T cell receptor (beta chain) described here comes from a study of T cells in Graves' hyperthyroidism and ophthalmopathy. TCR beta CDR3 sequences were amplified from RNA transcripts. The primer set for the first-round RT-PCR of the TCR CDR3 was HTBI. Each CDR3 protein gets one entry after TCRdb re-called the multiplex PCR reads with MiXCR. The sample carries 730,000 or so distinct CDR3 sequences, around a sixth recorded once. CDR3 size: 17 residues. Germline CDR1 SGHRS, CDR2 YFSETQ. The trim removed 0 bases at V and 9 bases at J, leaving 11 bases unmatched. This clonotype showed up just a few times. Uncontrolled infection, other autoimmune disease, pregnancy or lactation disqualified patients from enrolment.

The sequence was obtained from a woman between 50 and 59 years old with Graves' hyperthyroidism that later progressed to Graves' ophthalmopathy. The sample consisted of blood. The chain joins TRBV5-1 to TRBJ2-1, with 11 bases aligning to TRBD2. CDR3 sequence: CASSLVLAGGRGSEQFF. CDR3 DNA sequence: TGCGCCAGCAGCTTGGTCCTAGCGGGGGGTAGGGGAAGTGAGCAGTTCTTC. The whole variable domain, filled in from reference TRBV5-1 and TRBJ2-1, reads KAGVTQTPRYLIKTRGQQVTLSCSPISGHRSVSWYQQTPGQGLQFLFEYFSETQRNKGNFPGRFSGRQFSNSRSEMNVSTLELGDSALYLCASSLVLAGGRGSEQFFGPGTRLTVL.